These 14 T cell receptor beta chains share one sample of origin, sequenced in a study of shared clonotypes between healthy human individuals. The data were produced by immunoSEQ multiplex PCR, yet TCRdb's version contains in-frame clones alone and is incomplete. Of about 2.3 million clones listed, under 95% are singletons. Sample: naive CD4+ T cells from PBMCs. Subset described: CD45RA+ positively selected. These receptors were taken from a man between 18 and 29 years old in good health. Some clones in this sample may be carry-over from other donors' samples.

The sample holds a few counts of this clone. The rearrangement joins TRBV6-1 to TRBJ1-1; the D is unclear. V lost 8 bases and J 0 bases, leaving 4 bases between the germline ends. The CDR3 is made up of 11 amino acids. Germline loops: CDR1 MNHNS, CDR2 SASEGT. The CDR3 region is CASQLNTEAFF. In nucleotides, the CDR3 is TGTGCCAGCCAGCTGAACACTGAAGCTTTCTTT.

This chain uses TRBV28 with TRBJ2-7, with D maybe TRBD2 (6 bases). CDR3 length: 13 amino acids. V lost 8 bases and J lost 7, with 18 bases in between. Germline CDR1 reads MDHEN; CDR2 reads SYDVKM. DNA of the CDR3: TGTGCCAGCTGGGACTCCTCCCGGCAGGAGCAGTACTTC. Its translation: CASWDSSRQEQYF.

The J gene is TRBJ2-1, the V gene TRBV4-2; 8 positions agree with TRBD2. CDR3 length: 16 residues. CDR1 and CDR2 (germline): LGHNA, YNFKEQ. Trimming at V came to 1 base and at J to 2 bases, leaving 4 bases not matched to a gene. DNA for the CDR3: TGTGCCAGCAGCCAAGTGGGGACTAGAGCCTACAATGAGCAGTTCTTC. It codes for CASSQVGTRAYNEQFF.

This clone was recorded only once. The same CDR3 arises from other DNA sequences in this sample as well. The CDR3 spells CAISESGGGQPQHF. The CDR3 DNA reads as TGTGCCATCAGTGAGTCAGGGGGCGGGCAGCCCCAGCATTTT. The V call is TRBV10-3, the J call TRBJ1-5, with TRBD1 matching over 7 bases. CDR1 and CDR2 from the germline V gene are ENHRY and SYGVKD. The CDR3 consists of 14 residues. Trimming cost V 0 bases and J 7 bases; bases outside gene matches: 3.

The table lists this clone with a count of one. V is TRBV7-2 and J is TRBJ2-3, with 8 bases lining up with TRBD1. The CDR3 has 16 amino acids. Germline CDR1 is SGHTA and CDR2 is FQGNSA. J gave up 1 base and V 0 bases, and 3 bases lay outside the gene matches. CDR3 amino acids: CASSLATGAGTDTQYF. As DNA, the CDR3 is TGTGCCAGCAGCTTAGCGACAGGGGCCGGCACAGATACGCAGTATTTT.

CDR3 nucleotides: TGTGCCAGTTTCGACAGGGGGCGCGGCTACACCTTC. Its translation is CASFDRGRGYTF. V is TRBV19 and J is TRBJ1-2, with TRBD1 matching over 10 bases. The V gene's germline CDR1 is LNHDA and CDR2 SQIVND (reference sequence). The J segment lost 8 bases and the V segment lost 8 bases, leaving 5 bases of the junction unmatched. The CDR3 has 12 residues.

The chain links TRBV11-1 to TRBJ2-1; 8 nucleotides agree with TRBD2. Trimming removed 10 bases from V and 3 bases from J; junction bases left unmatched: 8. This CDR3 comprises 14 residues. Germline assignment: CDR1 SGHAT and CDR2 FQDESV (reference sequence). The CDR3 coding sequence is TGTGCCACACAAGCGGGAGACCGCTACAATGAGCAGTTCTTC. As protein: CATQAGDRYNEQFF.

The gene calls are TRBV5-4 and TRBJ2-5, with TRBD2 identical over 7 bases. CDR3 size: 13 residues. V lost 7 bases to trimming and J lost 4 bases; unmatched junction nucleotides: 7. Germline V gives CDR1 SGHNT, CDR2 YYREEE (reference sequence). The DNA for the CDR3 is TGTGCCAGCGGGGGGGAGTTGGCAGAGACCCAGTACTTC. Translating gives CASGGELAETQYF.

The chain links TRBV27 to TRBJ2-7, with TRBD2 identical over 7 bases. The CDR3 loop spans 15 amino acids. The V segment lost 0 bases and the J segment 5 bases; nucleotides outside the gene matches: 7. From germline, CDR1 is MNHEY and CDR2 SMNVEV (reference sequence). CDR3 DNA sequence: TGTGCCAGCAGTTTATCCCCTGGCGGGAGCCACGAGCAGTACTTC. Protein sequence: CASSLSPGGSHEQYF.

V usage is TRBV5-4 and J usage is TRBJ2-2, with D possibly TRBD1 on 6 matching bases. The germline CDR1 and CDR2 sequences are SGHNT and YYREEE (reference sequence). The CDR3 loop spans 14 amino acids. The ends were cut back, 4 bases at V and 4 bases at J, with 11 bases in the middle. CDR3 residues: CASSPTGPTGELFF. The CDR3 nucleotides read TGTGCCAGCAGCCCTACAGGGCCCACCGGGGAGCTGTTTTTT.

This chain uses TRBV28 with TRBJ1-2; a weak D match, TRBD1 (6 bases). V shed 8 bases and J shed 4 bases, with 17 bases lying between them. Germline-derived CDR1 and CDR2 are MDHEN and SYDVKM. The CDR3 is 14 residues long. CDR3 sequence: CASWETDSFYGYTF. The CDR3 nucleotides are TGTGCCAGCTGGGAAACGGACAGTTTCTATGGCTACACCTTC.

The chain carries TRBV9 and TRBJ2-5; D is possibly TRBD2 (6 bases). Trimming pared 0 bases from V and 5 bases from J, leaving 14 bases between. Germline V lookup: CDR1 SGDLS, CDR2 YYNGEE. The CDR3 is made up of 15 amino acids. CDR3 nucleotide sequence: TGTGCCAGCAGCGTAGCAGGGACTCGGTTGGAGACCCAGTACTTC. It codes for CASSVAGTRLETQYF.

J is TRBJ2-7 and V is TRBV7-9; 10 positions match TRBD1. CDR1 and CDR2 (germline): SEHNR, FQNEAQ (reference sequence). The junction had 9 bases not matched to a gene; V was cut back by 5 bases and J by 5 bases. The CDR3 covers 15 residues. CDR3 nucleotide sequence: TGTGCCAGCAGCGCCGCTGGACAGGGGGAGCACGAGCAGTACTTC. Encoded protein: CASSAAGQGEHEQYF.

The chain uses TRBV11-1 and TRBJ1-1; no definite D call. This CDR3 has 15 residues. The V gene lost 3 bases and the J gene lost 1 base, with 12 bases spanning the gap. Germline V gene lookup returns CDR1 SGHAT and CDR2 FQDESV (reference sequence). The CDR3 reads CASSLRGRQNTEAFF. CDR3 nucleotides: TGTGCCAGCAGCTTGCGAGGACGGCAGAACACTGAAGCTTTCTTT.